What follows are 5 T cell receptor beta chains derived from one specimen sequenced in a study of blood T cell repertoires in COVID-19. Clones were sequenced by immunoSEQ multiplex PCR, and TCRdb holds only the in-frame ones, with some missing. The data hold about 190,000 clones, with around 83% observed a single time. The source material was peripheral blood. These receptor sequences come from a woman aged 35 to 49 with acute or convalescent COVID-19.

The chain couples TRBV28 to TRBJ1-1; unclear D gene. Trimming took off 3 bases at V and 10 bases at J, with 18 bases between the two ends. In germline, CDR1 is MDHEN, CDR2 SYDVKM. The CDR3 sequence is 14 residues long. The CDR3 DNA sequence: TGTGCCAGCAGTTTCGTAGGGTCCGGGGATCTAGCTTTCTTT. It translates to CASSFVGSGDLAFF. Complete variable domain (other parts from reference TRBV28 and TRBJ1-1): DVKVTQSSRYLVKRTGEKVFLECVQDMDHENMFWYRQDPGLGLRLIYFSYDVKMKEKGDIPEGYSVSREKKERFSLILESASTNQTSMYLCASSFVGSGDLAFFGQGTRLTVV.

This chain uses TRBV30 with TRBJ1-2; D is perhaps TRBD1 (6 bases). The CDR3 contains 12 residues. Germline V gene data show CDR1 as GTSNPN and CDR2 as SVGIG (reference sequence). V lost 0 bases to trimming and J lost 9 bases, with 11 bases between them. The CDR3 sequence: CAWSVHQGSYTF. CDR3 DNA sequence: TGTGCCTGGAGTGTACACCAGGGGAGCTACACCTTC.

The V gene is TRBV5-1, the J gene TRBJ1-5; maybe TRBD1 (5 bases). Deletions cut 1 base from V and 0 bases from J, with 8 bases between. CDR3 length equals 15 residues. Germline assignment: CDR1 SGHRS and CDR2 YFSETQ. In DNA form, the CDR3 reads TGCGCCAGCAGCTTGCAGGGAAATAGCAATCAGCCCCAGCATTTT. As protein: CASSLQGNSNQPQHF.

This clone was seen only a few times. This sequence joins TRBV11-2 and TRBJ2-7, with D possibly matching TRBD2 (6 bases). The CDR3 has 15 amino acids. Germline lookup yields CDR1 SGHAT and CDR2 FQNNGV. Between the trimmed V and J ends, which lost 5 bases and 0 bases, there was a span of 14 bases. CDR3 nucleotides: TGTGCCAGCAGCCCCCCCGGGACTGCCTCCTACGAGCAGTACTTC. Protein: CASSPPGTASYEQYF.

The chain is built from TRBV27 and TRBJ1-5; D perhaps matches TRBD1 (5 bases). The CDR3 loop spans 18 amino acids. Per germline, CDR1 MNHEY and CDR2 SMNVEV (reference sequence). Trimming cost V 2 bases and J 3 bases, with 20 bases left between them. The CDR3 region is CASSLVSPIDRNNQPQHF. DNA for the CDR3: TGTGCCAGCAGTTTAGTTTCCCCCATAGACAGAAACAATCAGCCCCAGCATTTT.